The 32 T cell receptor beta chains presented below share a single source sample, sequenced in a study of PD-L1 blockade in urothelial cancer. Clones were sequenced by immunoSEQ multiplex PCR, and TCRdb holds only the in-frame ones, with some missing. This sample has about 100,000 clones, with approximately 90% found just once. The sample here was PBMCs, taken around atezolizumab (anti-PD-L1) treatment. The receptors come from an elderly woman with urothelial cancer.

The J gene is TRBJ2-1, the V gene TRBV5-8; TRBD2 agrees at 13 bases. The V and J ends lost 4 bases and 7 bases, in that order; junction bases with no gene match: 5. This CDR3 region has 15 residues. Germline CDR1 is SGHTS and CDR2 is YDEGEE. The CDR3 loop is CASSRGLAGSNEQFF. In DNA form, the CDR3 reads TGTGCCAGCAGCAGGGGACTAGCGGGAAGTAATGAGCAGTTCTTC.

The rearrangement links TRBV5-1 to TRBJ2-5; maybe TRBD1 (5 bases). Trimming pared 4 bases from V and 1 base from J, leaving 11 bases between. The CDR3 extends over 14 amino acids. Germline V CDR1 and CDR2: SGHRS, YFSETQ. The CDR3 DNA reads TGCGCCAGCAGCAAGCTTGACAGCCAAGAGACCCAGTACTTC. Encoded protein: CASSKLDSQETQYF.

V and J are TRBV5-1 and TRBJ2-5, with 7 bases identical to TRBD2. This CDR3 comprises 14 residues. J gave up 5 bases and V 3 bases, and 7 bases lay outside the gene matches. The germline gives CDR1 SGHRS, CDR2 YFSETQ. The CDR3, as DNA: TGCGCCAGCAGCTCCGGGACTATGGGTGAGACCCAGTACTTC. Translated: CASSSGTMGETQYF.

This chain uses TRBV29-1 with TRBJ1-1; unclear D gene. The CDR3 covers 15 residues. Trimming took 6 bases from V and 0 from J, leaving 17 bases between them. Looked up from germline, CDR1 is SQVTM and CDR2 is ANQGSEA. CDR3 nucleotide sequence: TGCAGCGTGCGTGGAGGGAAGGGCATGAACACTGAAGCTTTCTTT. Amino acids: CSVRGGKGMNTEAFF.

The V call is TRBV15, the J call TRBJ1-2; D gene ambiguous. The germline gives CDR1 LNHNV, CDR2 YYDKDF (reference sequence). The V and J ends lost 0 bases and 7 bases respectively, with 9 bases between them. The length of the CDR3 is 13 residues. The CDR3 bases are TGTGCCACCAGCAGAGATCTAGAGGGTGGCTACACCTTC. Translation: CATSRDLEGGYTF.

The CDR3 sequence: CASSSGQGVANYGYTF. CDR3 nucleotides: TGTGCCAGCAGTTCGGGACAGGGAGTAGCTAACTATGGCTACACCTTC. The V gene is TRBV6-6, the J gene TRBJ1-2; 9 bases fit TRBD1. The trim removed 4 bases at V and 0 bases at J, leaving 6 bases unmatched. Germline-derived CDR1 and CDR2 are MNHNY and SVGAGI (reference sequence). The CDR3 loop spans 16 amino acids.

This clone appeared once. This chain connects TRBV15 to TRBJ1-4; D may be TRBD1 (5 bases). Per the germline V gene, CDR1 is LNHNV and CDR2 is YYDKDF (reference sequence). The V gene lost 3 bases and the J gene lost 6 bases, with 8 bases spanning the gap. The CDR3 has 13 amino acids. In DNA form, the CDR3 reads TGTGCCACCAGCAGGGGGCATGATGAAAAACTGTTTTTT. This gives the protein CATSRGHDEKLFF.

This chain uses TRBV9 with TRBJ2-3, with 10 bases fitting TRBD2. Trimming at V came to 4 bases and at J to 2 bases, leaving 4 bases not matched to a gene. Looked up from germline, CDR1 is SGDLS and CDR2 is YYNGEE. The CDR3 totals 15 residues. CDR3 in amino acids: CASSPGLAATDTQYF. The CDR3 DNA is TGTGCCAGCAGCCCCGGACTAGCGGCCACAGATACGCAGTATTTT.

CDR3 bases: TGCGCCAGCAGCCAAGGGTTTAGCTGGAACACTGAAGCTTTCTTT. Residues: CASSQGFSWNTEAFF. The chain combines TRBV4-1 with TRBJ1-1; unclear D gene. CDR3 length: 15 amino acids. The germline V gene has CDR1 MGHRA and CDR2 YSYEKL. V lost 1 base and J 1 base, leaving 10 bases between the germline ends.

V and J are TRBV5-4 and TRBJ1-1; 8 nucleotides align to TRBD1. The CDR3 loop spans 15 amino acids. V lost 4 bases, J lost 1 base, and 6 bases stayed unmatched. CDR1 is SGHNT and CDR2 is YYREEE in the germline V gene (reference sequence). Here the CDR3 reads CASSVGTGPNTEAFF. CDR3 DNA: TGTGCCAGCAGCGTTGGGACAGGACCGAACACTGAAGCTTTCTTT.

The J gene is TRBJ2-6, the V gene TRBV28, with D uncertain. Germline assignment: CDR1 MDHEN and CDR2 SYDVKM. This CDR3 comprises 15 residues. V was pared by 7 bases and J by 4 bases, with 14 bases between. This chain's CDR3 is CASTSRSPGANVLTF. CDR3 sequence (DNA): TGTGCCAGCACGTCAAGGAGTCCAGGGGCCAACGTCCTGACTTTC.

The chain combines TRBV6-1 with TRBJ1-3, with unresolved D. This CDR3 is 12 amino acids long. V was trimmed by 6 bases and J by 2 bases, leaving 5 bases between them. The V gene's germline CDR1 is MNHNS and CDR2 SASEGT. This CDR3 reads CASRSTGNTIYF. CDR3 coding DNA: TGTGCCAGCAGGAGCACTGGAAACACCATATATTTT.

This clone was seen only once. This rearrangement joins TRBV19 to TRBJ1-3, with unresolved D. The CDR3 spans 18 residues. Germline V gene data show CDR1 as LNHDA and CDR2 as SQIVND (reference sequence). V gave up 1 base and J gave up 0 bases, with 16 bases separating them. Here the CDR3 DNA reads TGTGCCAGTAGTATAGTGCTGGGTGGCGGCCGCTCTGGAAACACCATATATTTT. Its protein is CASSIVLGGGRSGNTIYF.

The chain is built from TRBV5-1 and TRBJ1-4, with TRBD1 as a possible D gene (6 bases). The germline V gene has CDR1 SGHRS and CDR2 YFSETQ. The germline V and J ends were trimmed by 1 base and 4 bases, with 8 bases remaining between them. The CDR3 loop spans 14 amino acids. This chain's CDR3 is CASSLKDSNEKLFF. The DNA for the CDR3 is TGCGCCAGCAGCTTGAAGGACAGTAATGAAAAACTGTTTTTT.

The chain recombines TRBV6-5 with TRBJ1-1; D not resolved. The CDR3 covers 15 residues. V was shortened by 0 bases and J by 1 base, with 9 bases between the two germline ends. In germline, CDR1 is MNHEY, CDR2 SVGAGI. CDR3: CASSYSGIPNTEAFF. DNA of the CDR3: TGTGCCAGCAGTTACTCGGGCATTCCGAACACTGAAGCTTTCTTT.

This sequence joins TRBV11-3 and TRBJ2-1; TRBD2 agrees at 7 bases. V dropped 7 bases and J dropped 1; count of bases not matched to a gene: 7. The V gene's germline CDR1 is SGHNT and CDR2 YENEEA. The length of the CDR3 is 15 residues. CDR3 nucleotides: TGTGCCAGCACCCCGACTAGCTCTTCCTACAATGAGCAGTTCTTC. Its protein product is CASTPTSSSYNEQFF. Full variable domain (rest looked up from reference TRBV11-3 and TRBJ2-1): EAGVVQSPRYKIIEKKQPVAFWCNPISGHNTLYWYLQNLGQGPELLIRYENEEAVDDSQLPKDRFSAERLKGVDSTLKIQPAELGDSAVYLCASTPTSSSYNEQFFGPGTRLTVL.

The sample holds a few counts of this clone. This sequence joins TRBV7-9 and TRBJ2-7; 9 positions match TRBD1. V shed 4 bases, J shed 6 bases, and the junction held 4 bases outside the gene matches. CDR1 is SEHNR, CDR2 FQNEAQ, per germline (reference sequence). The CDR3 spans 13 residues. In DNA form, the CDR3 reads TGTGCCAGCAGCTGGACAGGGGAGTCCGAGCAGTACTTC. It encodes CASSWTGESEQYF.

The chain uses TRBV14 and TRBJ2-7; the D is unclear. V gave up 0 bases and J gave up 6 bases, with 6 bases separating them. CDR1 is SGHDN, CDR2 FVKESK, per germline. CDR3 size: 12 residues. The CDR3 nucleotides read TGTGCCAGCAGCCAAGACCGGGTCGAGCAGTACTTC. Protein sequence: CASSQDRVEQYF. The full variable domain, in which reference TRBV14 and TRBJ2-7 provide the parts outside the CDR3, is EAGVTQFPSHSVIEKGQTVTLRCDPISGHDNLYWYRRVMGKEIKFLLHFVKESKQDESGMPNNRFLAERTGGTYSTLKVQPAELEDSGVYFCASSQDRVEQYFGPGTRLTVT.

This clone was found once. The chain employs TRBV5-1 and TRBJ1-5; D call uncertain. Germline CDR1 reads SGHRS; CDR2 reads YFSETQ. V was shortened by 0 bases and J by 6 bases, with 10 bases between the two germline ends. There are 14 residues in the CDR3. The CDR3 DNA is TGCGCCAGCAGCTTGGCCGGACGGGGTCAGCCCCAGCATTTT. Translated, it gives CASSLAGRGQPQHF.

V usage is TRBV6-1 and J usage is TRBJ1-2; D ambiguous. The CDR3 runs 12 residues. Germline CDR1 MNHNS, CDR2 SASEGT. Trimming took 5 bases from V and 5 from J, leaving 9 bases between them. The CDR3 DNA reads TGTGCCAGCAGTCCCGGAGCTTATGGCTACACCTTC. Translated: CASSPGAYGYTF.

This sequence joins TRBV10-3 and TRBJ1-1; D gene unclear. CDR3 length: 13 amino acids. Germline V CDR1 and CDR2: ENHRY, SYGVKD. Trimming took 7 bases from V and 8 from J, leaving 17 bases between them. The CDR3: CAITGRMAGEAFF. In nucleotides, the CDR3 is TGTGCCATCACCGGAAGGATGGCGGGGGAAGCTTTCTTT.

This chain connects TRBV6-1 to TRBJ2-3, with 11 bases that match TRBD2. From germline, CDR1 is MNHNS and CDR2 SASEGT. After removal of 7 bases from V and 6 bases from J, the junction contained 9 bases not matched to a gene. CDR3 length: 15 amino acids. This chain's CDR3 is CASNWGLAAGDTQYF. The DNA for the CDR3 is TGTGCCAGCAATTGGGGACTAGCGGCGGGGGATACGCAGTATTTT.

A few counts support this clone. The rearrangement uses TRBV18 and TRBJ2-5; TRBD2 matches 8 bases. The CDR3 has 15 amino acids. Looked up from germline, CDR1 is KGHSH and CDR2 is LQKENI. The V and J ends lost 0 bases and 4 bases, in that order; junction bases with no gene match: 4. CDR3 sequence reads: CASSPPDGRGETQYF. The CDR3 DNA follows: TGTGCCAGCTCACCACCTGACGGGAGGGGAGAGACCCAGTACTTC. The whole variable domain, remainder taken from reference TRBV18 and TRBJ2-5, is NAGVMQNPRHLVRRRGQEARLRCSPMKGHSHVYWYRQLPEEGLKFMVYLQKENIIDESGMPKERFSAEFPKEGPSILRIQQVVRGDSAAYFCASSPPDGRGETQYFGPGTRLLVL.

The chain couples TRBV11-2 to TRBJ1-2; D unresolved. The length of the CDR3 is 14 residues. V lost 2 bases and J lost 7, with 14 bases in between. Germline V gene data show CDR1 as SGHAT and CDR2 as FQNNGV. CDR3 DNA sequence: TGTGCCAGCAGCTTAAACACCGTCCGGGGTGGCTACACCTTC. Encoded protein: CASSLNTVRGGYTF. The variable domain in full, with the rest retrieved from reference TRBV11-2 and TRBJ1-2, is EAGVAQSPRYKIIEKRQSVAFWCNPISGHATLYWYQQILGQGPKLLIQFQNNGVVDDSQLPKDRFSAERLKGVDSTLKIQPAKLEDSAVYLCASSLNTVRGGYTFGSGTRLTVV.

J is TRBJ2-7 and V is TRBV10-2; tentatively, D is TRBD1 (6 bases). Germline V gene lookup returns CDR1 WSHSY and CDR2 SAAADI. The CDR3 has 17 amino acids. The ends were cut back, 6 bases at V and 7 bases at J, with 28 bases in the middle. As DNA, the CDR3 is TGCGCCAGCAGACGGGACACTAGGCCCCTCGGGCTTTGGGAGCAGTACTTC. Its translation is CASRRDTRPLGLWEQYF.

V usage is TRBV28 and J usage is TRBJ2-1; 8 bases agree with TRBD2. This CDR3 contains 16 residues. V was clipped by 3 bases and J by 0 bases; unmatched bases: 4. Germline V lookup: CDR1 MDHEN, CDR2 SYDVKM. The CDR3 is CASSLASGSSYNEQFF. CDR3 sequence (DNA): TGTGCCAGCAGTTTGGCCAGCGGGAGCTCCTACAATGAGCAGTTCTTC.

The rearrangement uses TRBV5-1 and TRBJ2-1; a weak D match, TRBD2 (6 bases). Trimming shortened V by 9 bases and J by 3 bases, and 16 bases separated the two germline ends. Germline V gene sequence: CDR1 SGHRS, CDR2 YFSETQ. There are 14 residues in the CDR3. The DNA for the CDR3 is TGCGCCACCCAGGGTAGCGGAGGCTACAATGAGCAGTTCTTC. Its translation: CATQGSGGYNEQFF.

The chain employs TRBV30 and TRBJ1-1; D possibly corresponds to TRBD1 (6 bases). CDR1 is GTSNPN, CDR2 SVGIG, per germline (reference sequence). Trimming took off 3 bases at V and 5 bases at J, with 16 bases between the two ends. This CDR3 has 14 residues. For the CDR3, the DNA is TGTGCCTGGAGGGAAGGGGGTTTCAGGACTGAAGCTTTCTTT. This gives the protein CAWREGGFRTEAFF.

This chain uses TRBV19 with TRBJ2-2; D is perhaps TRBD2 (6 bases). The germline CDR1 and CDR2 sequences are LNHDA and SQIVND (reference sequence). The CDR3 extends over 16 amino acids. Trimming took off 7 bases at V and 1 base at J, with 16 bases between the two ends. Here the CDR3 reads CASKTASVGNTGELFF. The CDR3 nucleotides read TGTGCCAGTAAAACGGCTAGCGTGGGGAACACCGGGGAGCTGTTTTTT.

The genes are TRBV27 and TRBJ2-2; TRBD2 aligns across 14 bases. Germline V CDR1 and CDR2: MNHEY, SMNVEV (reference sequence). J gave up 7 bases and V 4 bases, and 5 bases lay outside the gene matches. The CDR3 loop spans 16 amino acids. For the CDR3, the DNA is TGTGCCAGCAGTTCCCGGACTAGCGGGAGGTTCGGGGAGCTGTTTTTT. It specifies CASSSRTSGRFGELFF.

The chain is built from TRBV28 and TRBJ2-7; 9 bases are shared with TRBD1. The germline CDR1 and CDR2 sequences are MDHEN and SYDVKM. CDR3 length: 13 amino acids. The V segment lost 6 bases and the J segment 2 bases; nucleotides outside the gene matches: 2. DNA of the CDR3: TGTGCCAGCAGAAGACAGGGGGCCTACGAGCAGTACTTC. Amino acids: CASRRQGAYEQYF.

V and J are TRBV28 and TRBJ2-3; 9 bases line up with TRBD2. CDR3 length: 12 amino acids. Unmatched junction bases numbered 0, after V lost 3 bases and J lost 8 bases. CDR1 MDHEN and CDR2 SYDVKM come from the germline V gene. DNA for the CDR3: TGTGCCAGCAGTTTTAGCGGGAGTACGCAGTATTTT. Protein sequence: CASSFSGSTQYF.